These 22 T cell receptor beta chains came from one sample sequenced in a study of T cell repertoires and HLA-DP antigens. TCRdb's copy holds only in-frame clones and misses some; the assay was immunoSEQ multiplex PCR. The repertoire includes almost 90,000 clones, approximately 86% of them detected once, and about 1.7% sits in the top ten. Antigens for these TCRs are unknown. The source material was CD4+ T cells from PBMCs. The receptors were sampled from a man aged 45-65 years in good health and CMV-seronegative.

This clone appeared once. The chain links TRBV7-3 to TRBJ1-1; D not certain. There are 15 residues in the CDR3. Germline lookup yields CDR1 SGHTA and CDR2 FQGTGA. Trimming pared 0 bases from V and 4 bases from J, leaving 12 bases between. The CDR3 protein is CASSLTGMGSTEAFF. The CDR3 DNA reads as TGTGCCAGCAGCTTAACAGGGATGGGAAGCACTGAAGCTTTCTTT.

The V call is TRBV4-1, the J call TRBJ1-6, with D hard to call. V dropped 0 bases and J dropped 0 bases, with 9 bases sitting between them. The CDR3 covers 17 residues. Germline CDR1 MGHRA, CDR2 YSYEKL. The CDR3 is CASSQDFGSSYNSPLHF. In DNA, the CDR3 is TGCGCCAGCAGCCAAGATTTTGGGAGCTCCTATAATTCACCCCTCCACTTT.

This chain links TRBV13 with TRBJ1-2, with a possible D match to TRBD1 (5 bases). This CDR3 contains 15 residues. Germline CDR1 reads PRHDT; CDR2 reads FYEKMQ (reference sequence). The ends were cut back, 2 bases at V and 5 bases at J, with 15 bases in the middle. The CDR3 coding sequence is TGTGCCAGCAGCTTAAGGGCGGGGGGATTATATGGCTACACCTTC. Protein product: CASSLRAGGLYGYTF.

The chain combines TRBV29-1 with TRBJ2-3; D is possibly TRBD2 (7 bases). Germline V CDR1 and CDR2: SQVTM, ANQGSEA. Trimming took off 7 bases at V and 3 bases at J, with 14 bases between the two ends. The CDR3 runs to 13 residues. The CDR3 DNA sequence: TGCAGCGGAAACAGGGAGGGGACAGATACGCAGTATTTT. Residues: CSGNREGTDTQYF.

This chain connects TRBV28 to TRBJ2-5; 8 bases are a match to TRBD1. Trimming cost V 4 bases and J 1 base; bases outside gene matches: 5. The germline V gene encodes CDR1 MDHEN and CDR2 SYDVKM. The CDR3 runs 15 residues. This CDR3 reads CASSSAGTGQETQYF. The CDR3 DNA reads TGTGCCAGCAGTTCGGCCGGGACAGGCCAAGAGACCCAGTACTTC.

The V call is TRBV12-5, the J call TRBJ2-1; TRBD2 agrees at 7 bases. Per germline, CDR1 LGHNT and CDR2 FRNRAP. This CDR3 has 16 residues. J was trimmed by 5 bases and V by 0 bases; bases with no gene match: 7. CDR3 bases: TGTGCTAGTGGTTTGGTACTTCGACTAGCCAACAATGAGCAGTTCTTC. Translation gives CASGLVLRLANNEQFF.

This chain links TRBV4-3 with TRBJ2-7; 9 nucleotides line up with TRBD1. The length of the CDR3 is 14 residues. Trimming took 3 bases from V and 3 from J; bases not matched to a gene: 3. CDR1 LGHNA and CDR2 YSLEER come from the germline V gene. The CDR3 loop reads CASSHQTGGYEQYF. In nucleotides, the CDR3 is TGCGCCAGCAGCCACCAGACAGGGGGCTACGAGCAGTACTTC.

This clone was found once. This chain joins TRBV5-4 and TRBJ2-1; 8 nucleotides align to TRBD2. The CDR3 is 15 residues long. V was pared by 5 bases and J by 3 bases, with 7 bases of the junction left unmatched. CDR1 is SGHNT, CDR2 YYREEE, per germline (reference sequence). CDR3 sequence: CASRPKAGDYNEQFF. The CDR3 DNA reads as TGTGCCAGCAGACCTAAAGCGGGGGACTACAATGAGCAGTTCTTC.

The V and J genes are TRBV6-5 and TRBJ2-7, with D unresolved. Germline CDR1 reads MNHEY; CDR2 reads SVGAGI. Trimming took off 6 bases at V and 5 bases at J, with 17 bases between the two ends. This CDR3 spans 14 amino acids. CDR3 loop: CASSRTVVFDEQYF. DNA of the CDR3: TGTGCCAGCAGCAGAACGGTGGTTTTCGACGAGCAGTACTTC.

This chain links TRBV7-6 with TRBJ2-2, with D possibly being TRBD2 (5 bases). V was trimmed by 0 bases and J by 3 bases, leaving 5 bases between them. The CDR3 has 14 amino acids. Germline lookup yields CDR1 SGHVS and CDR2 FNYEAQ. This chain's CDR3 is CASSLASDTGELFF. DNA for the CDR3: TGTGCCAGCAGCTTAGCTAGCGACACCGGGGAGCTGTTTTTT.

This chain links TRBV28 with TRBJ2-1; 7 bases fit TRBD1. Germline V CDR1 and CDR2: MDHEN, SYDVKM. The CDR3 loop spans 16 amino acids. With V trimmed by 6 bases and J by 7 bases, 15 bases remained unmatched. CDR3 bases: TGTGCCAGCAGAAGGGGGCTAGTTGGTCTGGGGAATGAGCAGTTCTTC. Its translation: CASRRGLVGLGNEQFF.

In this sample, this clone turned up a few times. The chain combines TRBV28 with TRBJ1-2; the D gene is possibly TRBD1 (5 bases). The germline gives CDR1 MDHEN, CDR2 SYDVKM. V was pared by 2 bases and J by 3 bases, with 16 bases between. The length of the CDR3 is 16 residues. CDR3 loop: CASSLGGEGGDYGYTF. As DNA, the CDR3 is TGTGCCAGCAGTTTAGGGGGAGAGGGCGGGGACTATGGCTACACCTTC.

A few counts support this clone. The chain has TRBV6-1 and TRBJ2-7; TRBD1 agrees at 9 bases. From germline, CDR1 is MNHNS and CDR2 SASEGT. V shed 1 base, J shed 6 bases, and the junction held 7 bases outside the gene matches. The CDR3 contains 15 residues. The CDR3 nucleotides are TGTGCCAGCAGTGAAGGAGGGACAGGGAAGGCCGAGCAGTACTTC. Its translation: CASSEGGTGKAEQYF.

This clone has a single count. The chain has TRBV30 and TRBJ1-1; no clear D. Trimming pared 0 bases from V and 10 bases from J, leaving 9 bases between. Germline CDR1 is GTSNPN and CDR2 is SVGIG (reference sequence). The CDR3 is 11 amino acids. CDR3 sequence: CAWSVPRGAFF. Here the CDR3 DNA reads TGTGCCTGGAGTGTACCCCGGGGAGCTTTCTTT.

The rearrangement links TRBV5-1 to TRBJ2-4; 8 bases match TRBD2. This CDR3 contains 17 residues. CDR1 is SGHRS, CDR2 YFSETQ, per germline. V was pared by 4 bases and J by 1 base, with 10 bases of the junction left unmatched. The CDR3 loop reads CASSLGVGGRAKNIQYF. DNA for the CDR3: TGCGCCAGCAGCCTTGGTGTTGGCGGGAGGGCCAAAAACATTCAGTACTTC. The full variable domain, rest sourced from reference TRBV5-1 and TRBJ2-4, is KAGVTQTPRYLIKTRGQQVTLSCSPISGHRSVSWYQQTPGQGLQFLFEYFSETQRNKGNFPGRFSGRQFSNSRSEMNVSTLELGDSALYLCASSLGVGGRAKNIQYFGAGTRLSVL.

This chain links TRBV27 with TRBJ2-5, with a weak D call TRBD2 (5 bases). Germline V gives CDR1 MNHEY, CDR2 SMNVEV (reference sequence). The CDR3 runs to 15 residues. Trimming left V 6 bases short and J 2 bases short, with 16 bases between. The CDR3 spells CASRSEVEVQETQYF. In DNA, the CDR3 is TGTGCCAGCAGATCAGAGGTGGAGGTACAAGAGACCCAGTACTTC.

V usage is TRBV28 and J usage is TRBJ2-3, with TRBD2 matching 7 bases. V trimming: 7 bases; J trimming: 1 base; junction bases outside the gene matches: 5. There are 14 residues in the CDR3. Germline V lookup: CDR1 MDHEN, CDR2 SYDVKM. CDR3: CASISSGGTDTQYF. The CDR3 coding sequence is TGTGCCAGCATTTCAAGCGGGGGCACAGATACGCAGTATTTT.

This rearrangement joins TRBV30 to TRBJ2-7, with 8 bases identical to TRBD1. The ends lost 3 bases at V and 2 bases at J; junction bases unmatched: 9. CDR1 and CDR2 (germline): GTSNPN, SVGIG (reference sequence). This CDR3 is built from 15 residues. DNA for the CDR3: TGTGCCTGGAGATCTCGGACAGGGAGACCCTACGAGCAGTACTTC. Translated, it gives CAWRSRTGRPYEQYF.

V and J are TRBV19 and TRBJ2-7, with D tentatively TRBD2 (6 bases). Germline V gives CDR1 LNHDA, CDR2 SQIVND (reference sequence). Trimming took off 4 bases at V and 4 bases at J, with 17 bases between the two ends. The CDR3 extends over 15 amino acids. The CDR3, as DNA: TGTGCCAGTAGTACGCCCGGGACTGGCAGGTACGAGCAGTACTTC. Protein sequence: CASSTPGTGRYEQYF.

By sample share, this clone is medium-sized. This chain connects TRBV7-6 to TRBJ2-6, with D possibly being TRBD2 (5 bases). Trimming shortened V by 3 bases and J by 0 bases, and 12 bases separated the two germline ends. Germline lookup yields CDR1 SGHVS and CDR2 FNYEAQ. CDR3 size: 17 residues. CDR3: CASSFAGPSSGANVLTF. CDR3 nucleotides: TGTGCCAGCAGCTTCGCGGGTCCCAGCTCTGGGGCCAACGTCCTGACTTTC.

CDR3 residues: CASSPLVLNYEQYF. DNA for the CDR3: TGTGCCAGCTCCCCCCTAGTTTTGAACTACGAGCAGTACTTC. This sequence joins TRBV18 and TRBJ2-7; D is uncertain. Germline V gives CDR1 KGHSH, CDR2 LQKENI. This CDR3 is 14 amino acids long. V lost 6 bases and J lost 3, with 15 bases in between.

The J gene is TRBJ2-3, the V gene TRBV5-1; D uncertain. There are 13 residues in the CDR3. V was cut by 2 bases and J by 2 bases, with 6 bases left in between. Germline V gives CDR1 SGHRS, CDR2 YFSETQ. CDR3 region: CASSFTTTDTQYF. The CDR3 DNA reads TGCGCCAGCAGCTTTACAACCACAGATACGCAGTATTTT.